This passage covers 23 T cell receptor beta chains from one sample sequenced in a study of identical twins. TCRdb reanalysed the 5' RACE reads using MiXCR and keeps one entry per CDR3 protein. The sample includes roughly 1,500,000 distinct CDR3 sequences, about 30% of them seen just once. Sequenced input: cord blood. These receptors were obtained from a newborn girl in good health.

This clonotype was seen a few times. The rearrangement links TRBV14 to TRBJ1-1; TRBD1 matches 9 bases. V gave up 1 base and J gave up 11 bases; unmatched junction bases: 5. The CDR3 runs to 13 residues. Germline V lookup: CDR1 SGHDN, CDR2 FVKESK. Here the CDR3 DNA reads TGTGCCAGCAGCCAAGCCGGCGGACAGGGGGCTTTCTTT. Residues: CASSQAGGQGAFF.

The chain couples TRBV18 to TRBJ2-7; the match to TRBD2 covers 8 bases. J was trimmed by 2 bases and V by 2 bases; bases with no gene match: 8. The germline V gene has CDR1 KGHSH and CDR2 LQKENI. CDR3 size: 16 residues. This CDR3 reads CASSPNRSGRPYEQYF. The CDR3 DNA is TGTGCCAGCTCACCAAACCGAAGCGGGAGACCCTACGAGCAGTACTTC.

This clonotype was found a few times. The rearrangement links TRBV7-2 to TRBJ1-5, with 9 bases identical to TRBD1. Germline CDR1 is SGHTA and CDR2 is FQGNSA. The CDR3 sequence is 19 residues long. Trimming cost V 0 bases and J 3 bases; bases outside gene matches: 12. The CDR3 loop is CASSLAGTGSAIANQPQHF. Here the CDR3 DNA reads TGTGCCAGCAGCTTAGCTGGGACAGGGTCCGCGATCGCCAATCAGCCCCAGCATTTT.

This clonotype was seen more than once but under ten times. The chain is built from TRBV12-3 or TRBV12-4 and TRBJ2-1; possibly TRBD2 for D (5 bases). Between the trimmed V and J ends, which lost 3 bases and 6 bases, there was a span of 15 bases. The CDR3 is 15 residues long. In nucleotides, the CDR3 is TGTGCCAGCAGTTTCCTCGAACTAGTGAGCAATGAGCAGTTCTTC. It is translated as CASSFLELVSNEQFF.

This sequence joins TRBV20-1 and TRBJ2-3; D is unclear. Germline CDR1 is DFQATT and CDR2 is SNEGSKA (reference sequence). The V end was cut by 1 base, the J end by 3 bases, with 11 bases between. This CDR3 has 14 residues. CDR3 nucleotide sequence: TGCAGTGCTAGAGGCTCTTTGAGTACAGATACGCAGTATTTT. This gives the protein CSARGSLSTDTQYF.

The V and J genes are TRBV28 and TRBJ1-2; tentatively, D is TRBD1 (5 bases). There are 15 residues in the CDR3. V lost 8 bases and J 1 base, leaving 17 bases between the germline ends. CDR1 MDHEN and CDR2 SYDVKM come from the germline V gene. This CDR3 is CASRPAGINNYGYTF. The CDR3 bases are TGTGCCAGCCGACCTGCAGGGATTAATAACTATGGCTACACCTTC.

This clonotype was seen a handful of times. The V gene is TRBV20-1, the J gene TRBJ2-3; D remains ambiguous. The germline V and J ends were trimmed by 4 bases and 4 bases, with 21 bases remaining between them. CDR3 length equals 16 residues. Looked up from germline, CDR1 is DFQATT and CDR2 is SNEGSKA (reference sequence). Written as DNA, the CDR3 is TGCAGTGCTACCGCCCTCCTAGTGCCGAGGTCAGATACGCAGTATTTT. Its translation: CSATALLVPRSDTQYF.

The chain carries TRBV5-1 and TRBJ2-2, with 7 bases matching TRBD2. This CDR3 contains 15 residues. Germline CDR1 SGHRS, CDR2 YFSETQ. V gave up 6 bases and J gave up 0 bases; unmatched junction bases: 5. CDR3 bases: TGCGCCAGCACGGGGGGTATCTCGAACACCGGGGAGCTGTTTTTT. It translates to CASTGGISNTGELFF.

This chain uses TRBV25-1 with TRBJ1-5; no reliable D call. Trimming took 3 bases from V and 1 from J, leaving 10 bases between them. The germline V gene has CDR1 MGHDK and CDR2 SYGVNS. This CDR3 spans 15 amino acids. CDR3 region: CASSDAQTSNQPQHF. In nucleotides, the CDR3 is TGTGCCAGCAGTGATGCCCAGACGAGCAATCAGCCCCAGCATTTT.

The chain carries TRBV7-9 and TRBJ2-1; TRBD2 matches at 9 bases. CDR1 is SEHNR and CDR2 is FQNEAQ in the germline V gene (reference sequence). The ends lost 2 bases at V and 0 bases at J; junction bases unmatched: 8. CDR3 size: 18 residues. DNA for the CDR3: TGTGCCAGCAGCTTATTCCAGCGGGGGGACTACTCCTACAATGAGCAGTTCTTC. Translating it yields CASSLFQRGDYSYNEQFF. Full variable domain (rest looked up from reference TRBV7-9 and TRBJ2-1): DTGVSQNPRHKITKRGQNVTFRCDPISEHNRLYWYRQTLGQGPEFLTYFQNEAQLEKSRLLSDRFSAERPKGSFSTLEIQRTEQGDSAMYLCASSLFQRGDYSYNEQFFGPGTRLTVL.

The chain joins TRBV6-1 to TRBJ2-1; no clear D. Germline-derived CDR1 and CDR2 are MNHNS and SASEGT. The CDR3 runs to 15 residues. Deletions cut 4 bases from V and 2 bases from J, with 12 bases between. CDR3 in amino acids: CASSVLGYPYNEQFF. In nucleotides, the CDR3 is TGTGCCAGCAGTGTCTTAGGGTACCCCTACAATGAGCAGTTCTTC.

J is TRBJ2-7 and V is TRBV3-1, with 13 nucleotides matching TRBD2. Trimming removed 4 bases from V and 4 bases from J; junction bases left unmatched: 10. Germline loops: CDR1 LGHDT, CDR2 YNNKEL (reference sequence). The length of the CDR3 is 17 residues. The CDR3 loop reads CASSPWTSGGVPYEQYF. DNA of the CDR3: TGTGCCAGCAGCCCTTGGACTAGCGGGGGTGTGCCGTACGAGCAGTACTTC.

This clonotype showed up just a few times. Here the CDR3 DNA reads TGTGCCAGCAGCTTCTACGCGGGGACAGGGCCTATGGATGAGCAGTTCTTC. Translated, it gives CASSFYAGTGPMDEQFF. The rearrangement joins TRBV5-6 to TRBJ2-1, with 9 bases matching TRBD1. Trimming took 2 bases from V and 8 from J; bases not matched to a gene: 14. The CDR3 is 17 residues long. CDR1 SGHDT and CDR2 YYEEEE come from the germline V gene. The full variable domain, in which reference TRBV5-6 and TRBJ2-1 provide the parts outside the CDR3, is DAGVTQSPTHLIKTRGQQVTLRCSPKSGHDTVSWYQQALGQGPQFIFQYYEEEERQRGNFPDRFSGHQFPNYSSELNVNALLLGDSALYLCASSFYAGTGPMDEQFFGPGTRLTVL.

The chain recombines TRBV7-2 with TRBJ2-3, with TRBD2 identical over 11 bases. V lost 3 bases, J lost 2 bases, and 4 bases stayed unmatched. The CDR3 contains 16 residues. CDR1 and CDR2 (germline): SGHTA, FQGNSA. The CDR3 region is CASSFLSGRATDTQYF. The CDR3, as DNA: TGTGCCAGCAGCTTCCTTAGCGGGAGGGCCACAGATACGCAGTATTTT.

The chain has TRBV3-1 and TRBJ2-3; D not certain. This CDR3 contains 16 residues. The V end was cut by 1 base, the J end by 0 bases, with 11 bases between. The germline gives CDR1 LGHDT, CDR2 YNNKEL (reference sequence). Written as DNA, the CDR3 is TGTGCCAGCAGCCAAGCCCCCAGGCGGAGCACAGATACGCAGTATTTT. This sequence encodes CASSQAPRRSTDTQYF.

This clonotype was observed a handful of times. V gene TRBV11-1 combines with J gene TRBJ2-3, with 13 positions matching TRBD2. The CDR3 is made up of 22 amino acids. Germline lookup yields CDR1 SGHAT and CDR2 FQDESV (reference sequence). With V trimmed by 0 bases and J by 2 bases, 17 bases remained unmatched. The CDR3 sequence is CASSLAKLKRLAGGAFTDTQYF. The CDR3 DNA reads as TGTGCCAGCAGCTTAGCCAAGCTAAAGAGACTAGCGGGAGGAGCTTTCACAGATACGCAGTATTTT.

J is TRBJ1-2 and V is TRBV20-1; D is unclear. The V gene's germline CDR1 is DFQATT and CDR2 SNEGSKA (reference sequence). Deletions cut 1 base from V and 2 bases from J, with 11 bases between. This CDR3 is built from 14 residues. The CDR3 region is CSARGGGRNYGYTF. The DNA of the CDR3 is TGCAGTGCTAGAGGGGGTGGGCGAAACTATGGCTACACCTTC.

A single count supports this clonotype. This chain joins TRBV28 and TRBJ1-1; 9 bases agree with TRBD1. This CDR3 is 14 amino acids long. V lost 8 bases to trimming and J lost 5 bases; unmatched junction nucleotides: 9. Per germline, CDR1 MDHEN and CDR2 SYDVKM. The CDR3 here is CASGDRAKSTEAFF. CDR3 DNA sequence: TGTGCCAGCGGGGACAGGGCGAAGTCAACTGAAGCTTTCTTT.

CDR3 bases: TGTGCCAGCAGCCCGAGGGGGCAGCACGAGCAGTACTTC. This codes for CASSPRGQHEQYF. The J gene is TRBJ2-7, the V gene TRBV4-2; 7 bases align to TRBD1. Germline-derived CDR1 and CDR2 are LGHNA and YNFKEQ. V gave up 4 bases and J gave up 5 bases; unmatched junction bases: 5. CDR3 length equals 13 residues.

Only a few counts were recorded for this clonotype. V usage is TRBV25-1 and J usage is TRBJ2-1; D call uncertain. The DNA end favors TRBJ2-7, so the J call may be wrong. Germline V gives CDR1 MGHDK, CDR2 SYGVNS. This CDR3 has 12 residues. The CDR3 region is CASSVGYNEQYF. The CDR3 nucleotides read TGTGCCAGCAGCGTAGGCTACAATGAGCAGTACTTC.

The V and J genes are TRBV27 and TRBJ1-1, with 8 bases identical to TRBD1. The CDR3 consists of 15 residues. V lost 4 bases and J lost 3; bases outside the gene matches: 7. CDR1 MNHEY and CDR2 SMNVEV come from the germline V gene (reference sequence). In nucleotides, the CDR3 is TGTGCCAGCAGTTCAATAGGACAGGGCCACACTGAAGCTTTCTTT. Translated, it gives CASSSIGQGHTEAFF.

The genes are TRBV6-5 and TRBJ2-7; unclear D gene. The CDR3 spans 14 residues. V lost 4 bases and J 7 bases, leaving 17 bases between the germline ends. The germline CDR1 and CDR2 sequences are MNHEY and SVGAGI. The DNA for the CDR3 is TGTGCCAGCAGTTCTCTCCCGTCCTACAATGAGCAGTACTTC. Encoded protein: CASSSLPSYNEQYF.

This clonotype was observed a few times. The chain combines TRBV10-3 with TRBJ1-2; D might be TRBD1 (5 bases). Trimming pared 8 bases from V and 1 base from J, leaving 20 bases between. The CDR3 is 16 residues long. Germline CDR1 ENHRY, CDR2 SYGVKD. This CDR3 reads CAIGSGKSGRNYGYTF. The CDR3 coding sequence is TGTGCCATCGGTTCCGGCAAGTCGGGGCGTAACTATGGCTACACCTTC.